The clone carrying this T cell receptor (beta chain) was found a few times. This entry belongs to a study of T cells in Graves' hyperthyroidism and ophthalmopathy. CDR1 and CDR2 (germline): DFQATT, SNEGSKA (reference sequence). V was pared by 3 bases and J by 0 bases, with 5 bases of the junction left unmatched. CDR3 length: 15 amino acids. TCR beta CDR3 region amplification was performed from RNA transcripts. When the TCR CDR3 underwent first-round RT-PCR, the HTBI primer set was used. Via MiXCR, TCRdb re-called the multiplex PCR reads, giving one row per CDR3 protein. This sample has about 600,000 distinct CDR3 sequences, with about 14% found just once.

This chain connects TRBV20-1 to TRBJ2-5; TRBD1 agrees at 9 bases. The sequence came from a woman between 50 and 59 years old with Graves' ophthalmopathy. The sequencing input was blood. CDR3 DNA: TGCAGTGCTAGGCCGGGGGACAGGGACCAAGAGACCCAGTACTTC. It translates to CSARPGDRDQETQYF.